Shown below are 22 T cell receptor beta chains from a single sample sequenced in a study of blood T cell repertoires in COVID-19. This table comes from immunoSEQ multiplex PCR, and its TCRdb copy is limited to in-frame clones, with some not included. Here the sample spans roughly 190,000 clones, just under 85% being singletons. The sequencing sample was made of peripheral blood. Receptors originate from a woman aged 70-85 years with active or convalescent COVID-19.

This clone was found a few times. This chain links TRBV21-1 with TRBJ2-1; TRBD1 reflects the table's D call only, with no check against the DNA. TRBV21-1 is flagged as a pseudogene. This CDR3 region has 16 residues. CDR3 coding DNA: TGTGCCAGCAGCAAAGAGGGACAGGGGTCCTACAATGAGCAGTTCTTC. This gives the protein CASSKEGQGSYNEQFF.

The V and J genes are TRBV19 and TRBJ2-3, with TRBD1 matching 7 bases. Germline V gene lookup returns CDR1 LNHDA and CDR2 SQIVND (reference sequence). The CDR3 length is 13 residues. With V trimmed by 5 bases and J by 5 bases, 4 bases remained unmatched. Written as DNA, the CDR3 is TGTGCCAGTAGTTTAACAGGGGAAGATACGCAGTATTTT. It encodes CASSLTGEDTQYF. Variable domain in full (rest from reference TRBV19 and TRBJ2-3): DGGITQSPKYLFRKEGQNVTLSCEQNLNHDAMYWYRQDPGQGLRLIYYSQIVNDFQKGDIAEGYSVSREKKESFPLTVTSAQKNPTAFYLCASSLTGEDTQYFGPGTRLTVL.

The chain recombines TRBV27 with TRBJ2-7; TRBD1 matches 7 bases. Trimming took 4 bases from V and 2 from J; bases not matched to a gene: 11. Per germline, CDR1 MNHEY and CDR2 SMNVEV (reference sequence). This CDR3 has 16 residues. The CDR3 sequence: CASSYRGQSPTYEQYF. DNA of the CDR3: TGTGCCAGCAGTTACAGGGGCCAGTCCCCCACCTACGAGCAGTACTTC.

The chain is built from TRBV2 and TRBJ2-7; D remains unclear. The CDR3 extends over 13 amino acids. Per the germline V gene, CDR1 is SNHLY and CDR2 is FYNNEI. The ends were cut back, 8 bases at V and 1 base at J, with 12 bases in the middle. The CDR3: CASEGQESYEQYF. The CDR3 DNA reads as TGTGCCAGCGAAGGCCAGGAATCCTACGAGCAGTACTTC.

This clone has at least ten counts. The J gene is TRBJ2-5, the V gene TRBV18; 14 bases are a match to TRBD2. The CDR3 is made up of 16 amino acids. Germline CDR1 KGHSH, CDR2 LQKENI. Losses at the gene ends were 3 bases for V and 5 bases for J; bases not matched to a gene: 5. As DNA, the CDR3 is TGTGCCAGCTCACCGAGACTAGCGGGAGGGCTGGAGACCCAGTACTTC. This codes for CASSPRLAGGLETQYF. Based on the CDR3 plus reference TRBV18 and TRBJ2-5, the full variable domain is NAGVMQNPRHLVRRRGQEARLRCSPMKGHSHVYWYRQLPEEGLKFMVYLQKENIIDESGMPKERFSAEFPKEGPSILRIQQVVRGDSAAYFCASSPRLAGGLETQYFGPGTRLLVL.

Written as DNA, the CDR3 is TGTGCCAGCTCCCGACAGGGGATAAACTATGGCTACACCTTC. Translation gives CASSRQGINYGYTF. This chain connects TRBV18 to TRBJ1-2; 8 bases agree with TRBD1. Losses at the gene ends were 6 bases for V and 2 bases for J; bases not matched to a gene: 5. The CDR3 spans 14 residues. Germline V gene sequence: CDR1 KGHSH, CDR2 LQKENI. Supplemented by reference TRBV18 and TRBJ1-2, the full variable domain reads NAGVMQNPRHLVRRRGQEARLRCSPMKGHSHVYWYRQLPEEGLKFMVYLQKENIIDESGMPKERFSAEFPKEGPSILRIQQVVRGDSAAYFCASSRQGINYGYTFGSGTRLTVV.

This clone appeared once. An end of the junction does not agree with germline; a read error may underlie this. This rearrangement joins TRBV14 to TRBJ2-2, with D perhaps matching TRBD2 (6 bases). This CDR3 has 16 residues. Germline lookup yields CDR1 SGHDN and CDR2 FVKESK. Written as DNA, the CDR3 is TGTGCCCGCAGCCAAGAGGAACGGGGCGGGGCCGGGGAGCTGTTTTTT. Translating it yields CARSQEERGGAGELFF. The variable domain in full, completed from reference TRBV14 and TRBJ2-2, reads EAGVTQFPSHSVIEKGQTVTLRCDPISGHDNLYWYRRVMGKEIKFLLHFVKESKQDESGMPNNRFLAERTGGTYSTLKVQPAELEDSGVYFCARSQEERGGAGELFFGEGSRLTVL.

This clone was counted once. The chain has TRBV5-1 and TRBJ2-7, with D tentatively TRBD2 (5 bases). Trimming stripped 1 base from V and 2 bases from J, with 13 bases between. Germline lookup yields CDR1 SGHRS and CDR2 YFSETQ. The CDR3 extends over 15 amino acids. CDR3 DNA sequence: TGCGCCAGCAGCTTGACCGCCCCGAGGGCCTACGAGCAGTACTTC. This sequence encodes CASSLTAPRAYEQYF.

The chain has TRBV5-8 and TRBJ1-2; 8 nucleotides line up with TRBD1. Per the germline V gene, CDR1 is SGHTS and CDR2 is YDEGEE. The CDR3 spans 13 residues. The V gene end was trimmed by 5 bases and the J gene end by 7 bases; junction bases not matched to a gene: 7. CDR3 loop: CASRRQGPGGYTF. The CDR3 bases are TGTGCCAGCAGACGACAGGGGCCGGGTGGCTACACCTTC.

The rearrangement uses TRBV6-6 and TRBJ1-2; TRBD1 might be the D (5 bases). The CDR3 has 12 amino acids. Germline values: CDR1 MNHNY, CDR2 SVGAGI (reference sequence). The ends were cut back, 5 bases at V and 5 bases at J, with 9 bases in the middle. The CDR3 region has the DNA TGTGCCAGCAGTAAGACAGAGTATGGCTACACCTTC. Its protein product is CASSKTEYGYTF.

This clone was detected only a few times. The chain couples TRBV6-5 to TRBJ1-5, with D tentatively TRBD1 (6 bases). CDR1 is MNHEY and CDR2 is SVGAGI in the germline V gene. Trimming took 6 bases from V and 2 from J, leaving 11 bases between them. The CDR3 covers 14 residues. This CDR3 is CASSAAGGNQPQHF. The DNA for the CDR3 is TGTGCCAGCAGCGCCGCAGGGGGCAATCAGCCCCAGCATTTT.

This sequence joins TRBV4-1 and TRBJ2-3; 8 positions agree with TRBD2. Germline CDR1 and CDR2: MGHRA and YSYEKL. Germline trimming cut 2 bases from V and 2 bases from J; bases unmatched to any gene: 6. This CDR3 spans 16 amino acids. The CDR3 region is CASSQSRGGPTDTQYF. CDR3 in DNA: TGCGCCAGCAGCCAATCACGGGGGGGTCCCACAGATACGCAGTATTTT.

The V gene is TRBV11-2, the J gene TRBJ2-2; 7 bases are shared with TRBD2. The CDR3 totals 15 residues. CDR1 SGHAT and CDR2 FQNNGV come from the germline V gene. J lost 0 bases, V lost 8 bases, and 6 bases had no gene match. Written as DNA, the CDR3 is TGTGCCAGCTCGAGACTAGCAGCGAACACCGGGGAGCTGTTTTTT. It yields the protein CASSRLAANTGELFF.

CDR3 sequence reads: CASSLTSGRADTQYF. The DNA of the CDR3 is TGTGCCAGCAGCTTAACTAGCGGGAGGGCAGATACGCAGTATTTT. The chain has TRBV7-3 and TRBJ2-3; 11 nucleotides agree with TRBD2. V lost 0 bases to trimming and J lost 4 bases; unmatched junction nucleotides: 0. The germline CDR1 and CDR2 sequences are SGHTA and FQGTGA. The CDR3 runs 15 residues.

The V and J genes are TRBV28 and TRBJ2-7, with 7 bases fitting TRBD1. The germline CDR1 and CDR2 sequences are MDHEN and SYDVKM. Germline trimming cut 5 bases from V and 5 bases from J; bases unmatched to any gene: 12. This CDR3 is built from 15 residues. The CDR3 here is CASSLVTGFLHEQYF. The CDR3 bases are TGTGCCAGCAGTCTAGTGACAGGGTTTCTACACGAGCAGTACTTC. Variable domain in full (rest from reference TRBV28 and TRBJ2-7): DVKVTQSSRYLVKRTGEKVFLECVQDMDHENMFWYRQDPGLGLRLIYFSYDVKMKEKGDIPEGYSVSREKKERFSLILESASTNQTSMYLCASSLVTGFLHEQYFGPGTRLTVT.

CDR3 region: CASSISGREEETQYF. In DNA form, the CDR3 reads TGCGCCAGCAGCATTAGCGGGAGGGAGGAAGAGACCCAGTACTTC. The chain carries TRBV5-1 and TRBJ2-5; 11 nucleotides agree with TRBD2. From germline, CDR1 is SGHRS and CDR2 YFSETQ. Unmatched junction bases numbered 5, after V lost 4 bases and J lost 3 bases. This CDR3 has 15 amino acids.

V is TRBV15 and J is TRBJ1-1; tentatively, D is TRBD1 (6 bases). The length of the CDR3 is 14 residues. Germline values: CDR1 LNHNV, CDR2 YYDKDF (reference sequence). Trimming removed 0 bases at V and 8 bases at J, with 13 bases between. CDR3 protein: CATSRDYGGREAFF. CDR3 bases: TGTGCCACCAGCAGAGATTATGGGGGCAGGGAAGCTTTCTTT.

The V gene is TRBV29-1, the J gene TRBJ2-2, with 12 nucleotides matching TRBD1. Looked up from germline, CDR1 is SQVTM and CDR2 is ANQGSEA. The CDR3 is 15 amino acids. With 2 bases clipped from V and 5 bases from J, the junction kept 3 bases outside the gene matches. The chain's CDR3 is CSVELGQGATGELFF. The CDR3 DNA reads TGCAGCGTTGAACTGGGACAGGGGGCGACCGGGGAGCTGTTTTTT.

The DNA for the CDR3 is TGTGCCACCAGTGCCCCCCTTTCTCAAGAGACCCAGTACTTC. Residues: CATSAPLSQETQYF. The chain has TRBV24-1 and TRBJ2-5; D gene unclear. Germline values: CDR1 KGHDR, CDR2 SFDVKD. The CDR3 sequence is 14 residues long. The V and J ends lost 5 bases and 2 bases respectively, with 11 bases between them.

This clone appeared once. The V and J genes are TRBV3-1 (or the pseudogene TRBV3-2) and TRBJ2-1, with D possibly being TRBD2 (5 bases). Germline V CDR1 and CDR2: LGHDT, YNNKEL (reference sequence). V was shortened by 4 bases and J by 12 bases, with 19 bases between the two germline ends. This CDR3 region has 14 residues. The CDR3 protein is CASSPSQGTSRQFF. The CDR3 nucleotides read TGTGCCAGCAGCCCCAGCCAAGGTACTAGTCGGCAGTTCTTC.

This rearrangement joins TRBV6-5 to TRBJ2-3, with 7 positions matching TRBD2. The CDR3 loop spans 15 amino acids. The trim removed 3 bases at V and 0 bases at J, leaving 3 bases unmatched. Germline V lookup: CDR1 MNHEY, CDR2 SVGAGI. CDR3 residues: CASSYRRGSTDTQYF. CDR3 in DNA: TGTGCCAGCAGTTATCGGCGGGGGAGCACAGATACGCAGTATTTT.

This chain uses TRBV5-1 with TRBJ1-6; a possible D gene is TRBD1 (5 bases). The CDR3 is 15 residues long. Trimming took off 2 bases at V and 4 bases at J, with 10 bases between the two ends. Germline loops: CDR1 SGHRS, CDR2 YFSETQ. The CDR3 is CASSLQGAYNSPLHF. CDR3 in DNA: TGCGCCAGCAGCTTACAAGGGGCTTATAATTCACCCCTCCACTTT.